The next 15 T cell receptor beta chains were all read from a single sample in a study of blood T cell repertoires in COVID-19. Assay: immunoSEQ multiplex PCR; the TCRdb copy retains only in-frame clones and omits some. The sample yields hundreds of thousands of clones, around four fifths seen once. What was sequenced was peripheral blood. Source of these receptors: an elderly woman with active or convalescent COVID-19.

The CDR3 protein is CASSPRTRTDTQYF. The CDR3 DNA reads as TGTGCCAGCAGCCCCCGGACTAGAACAGATACGCAGTATTTT. The chain couples TRBV5-5 to TRBJ2-3; 7 bases align to TRBD2. Trimming took 4 bases from V and 3 from J; bases not matched to a gene: 5. The CDR3 is 14 residues long. Germline V CDR1 and CDR2: SGHKS, YYEKEE (reference sequence).

The rearrangement joins TRBV28 to TRBJ1-2; a possible D gene is TRBD1 (5 bases). Germline CDR1 reads MDHEN; CDR2 reads SYDVKM. V lost 2 bases and J 9 bases, leaving 13 bases between the germline ends. This CDR3 spans 13 amino acids. CDR3 sequence: CASSLNGGIRYTF. The CDR3 coding sequence is TGTGCCAGCAGTTTAAACGGGGGGATACGCTACACCTTC.

This clone was found a few times. The chain is built from TRBV24-1 and TRBJ2-2; 7 bases map to TRBD1. Germline V CDR1 and CDR2: KGHDR, SFDVKD. CDR3 length equals 16 residues. Trimming took 3 bases from V and 7 from J; bases not matched to a gene: 10. Written as DNA, the CDR3 is TGTGCCACCAGTGATCGGGTAAAGGGGGCTAGCGGGGAGCTGTTTTTT. It is translated as CATSDRVKGASGELFF.

This sequence joins TRBV14 and TRBJ1-6, with D unresolved. Germline loops: CDR1 SGHDN, CDR2 FVKESK. V lost 3 bases and J 6 bases, leaving 3 bases between the germline ends. The length of the CDR3 is 12 residues. CDR3 sequence reads: CASSHRNSPLHF. Written as DNA, the CDR3 is TGTGCCAGCAGCCACCGTAATTCACCCCTCCACTTT.

This clone was counted once. The genes are TRBV5-1 and TRBJ1-2; 12 bases are a match to TRBD1. Trimming took 4 bases from V and 5 from J; bases not matched to a gene: 3. The CDR3 is 14 amino acids. Germline values: CDR1 SGHRS, CDR2 YFSETQ. As DNA, the CDR3 is TGCGCCAGCAGCAAGGGACAGGGGGCATATGGCTACACCTTC. Protein sequence: CASSKGQGAYGYTF. Variable domain in full (rest from reference TRBV5-1 and TRBJ1-2): KAGVTQTPRYLIKTRGQQVTLSCSPISGHRSVSWYQQTPGQGLQFLFEYFSETQRNKGNFPGRFSGRQFSNSRSEMNVSTLELGDSALYLCASSKGQGAYGYTFGSGTRLTVV.

The CDR3 bases are TGTGCCAGCAGGAAAACGGGGGGGAGTTCTGGAAACACCATATATTTT. It yields the protein CASRKTGGSSGNTIYF. The V and J genes are TRBV7-9 and TRBJ1-3; tentative D call: TRBD1 (5 bases). V was clipped by 6 bases and J by 1 base, with 16 bases between them. CDR3 length equals 16 residues. Germline assignment: CDR1 SEHNR and CDR2 FQNEAQ (reference sequence).

This clone was counted a single time. The V gene is TRBV24-1, the J gene TRBJ2-2; 8 nucleotides match TRBD1. J was trimmed by 0 bases and V by 3 bases; bases with no gene match: 2. This CDR3 is built from 16 residues. The germline V gene encodes CDR1 KGHDR and CDR2 SFDVKD. In DNA form, the CDR3 reads TGTGCCACCAGTGATACGACAGGGGCGAACACCGGGGAGCTGTTTTTT. Protein product: CATSDTTGANTGELFF.

The V call is TRBV7-3, the J call TRBJ2-5; D gene unclear. This CDR3 contains 12 residues. Trimming stripped 5 bases from V and 7 bases from J, with 11 bases between. Germline V lookup: CDR1 SGHTA, CDR2 FQGTGA. Here the CDR3 DNA reads TGTGCCAGCAGCCCGACCGGCGGGACCCAGTACTTC. Encoded protein: CASSPTGGTQYF.

V gene TRBV6-5 combines with J gene TRBJ1-6; D gene uncertain. The CDR3 extends over 13 amino acids. Germline V gives CDR1 MNHEY, CDR2 SVGAGI. V was pared by 3 bases and J by 7 bases, with 7 bases between. The CDR3 spells CASSYSQNSPLHF. CDR3 bases: TGTGCCAGCAGTTATTCACAGAATTCACCCCTCCACTTT.

This chain uses TRBV15 with TRBJ1-2; 9 bases are shared with TRBD1. V shed 2 bases, J shed 4 bases, and the junction held 8 bases outside the gene matches. CDR3 length: 16 residues. CDR1 is LNHNV, CDR2 YYDKDF, per germline (reference sequence). The DNA for the CDR3 is TGTGCCACCAGCAGACCTTTACAGGGGGCCAGCTATGGCTACACCTTC. Translating it yields CATSRPLQGASYGYTF.

The chain carries TRBV4-3 and TRBJ2-4; D might be TRBD2 (7 bases). Germline V gives CDR1 LGHNA, CDR2 YSLEER. Trimming pared 2 bases from V and 9 bases from J, leaving 23 bases between. The CDR3 contains 17 residues. CDR3 sequence: CASSQHWGGATQVIQYF. CDR3 nucleotide sequence: TGCGCCAGCAGCCAACACTGGGGGGGGGCCACCCAGGTCATTCAGTACTTC.

The chain has TRBV28 and TRBJ2-7, with TRBD1 identical over 8 bases. Unmatched junction bases numbered 6, after V lost 5 bases and J lost 3 bases. The CDR3 covers 14 residues. Per germline, CDR1 MDHEN and CDR2 SYDVKM. The CDR3 coding sequence is TGTGCCAGCAGTGGGACAGGCAGGGGCTACGAGCAGTACTTC. This encodes CASSGTGRGYEQYF.

This chain joins TRBV4-2 and TRBJ2-7; D might be TRBD2 (6 bases). The CDR3 consists of 16 residues. Trimming left V 0 bases short and J 4 bases short, with 16 bases between. CDR1 is LGHNA and CDR2 is YNFKEQ in the germline V gene. CDR3 residues: CASSQDSAAGGYEQYF. The CDR3 nucleotides are TGTGCCAGCAGCCAAGACTCGGCCGCCGGGGGATACGAGCAGTACTTC.

This clone has just a few counts. V usage is TRBV7-3 and J usage is TRBJ1-3; 10 bases line up with TRBD1. Germline trimming cut 5 bases from V and 8 bases from J; bases unmatched to any gene: 3. Germline V CDR1 and CDR2: SGHTA, FQGTGA. The CDR3 sequence is 13 residues long. The CDR3 sequence is CASSPGQGDTIYF. As DNA, the CDR3 is TGTGCCAGCAGCCCTGGACAGGGGGACACCATATATTTT.

The chain employs TRBV2 and TRBJ2-7; 7 bases align to TRBD1. This CDR3 has 15 residues. The V segment lost 5 bases and the J segment 0 bases; nucleotides outside the gene matches: 7. Germline CDR1 reads SNHLY; CDR2 reads FYNNEI. For the CDR3, the DNA is TGTGCCAGCAGTCCCCGACAGGGTAGCTCCTACGAGCAGTACTTC. Amino acid sequence: CASSPRQGSSYEQYF.